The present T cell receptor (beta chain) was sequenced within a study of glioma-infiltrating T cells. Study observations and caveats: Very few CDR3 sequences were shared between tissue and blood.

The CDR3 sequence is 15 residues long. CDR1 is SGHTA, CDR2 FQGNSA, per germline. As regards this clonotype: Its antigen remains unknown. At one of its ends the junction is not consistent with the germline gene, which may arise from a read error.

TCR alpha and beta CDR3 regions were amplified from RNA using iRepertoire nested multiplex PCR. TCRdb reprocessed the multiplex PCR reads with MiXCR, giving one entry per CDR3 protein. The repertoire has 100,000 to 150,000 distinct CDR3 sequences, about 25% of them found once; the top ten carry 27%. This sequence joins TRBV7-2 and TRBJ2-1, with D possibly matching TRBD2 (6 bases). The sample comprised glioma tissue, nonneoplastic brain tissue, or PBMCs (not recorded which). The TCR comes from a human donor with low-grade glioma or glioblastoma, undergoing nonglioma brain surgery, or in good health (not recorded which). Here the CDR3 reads CASSHRDSRYNEQSF. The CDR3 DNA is TGTGCCAGCAGCCACCGGGACTCGAGGTACAATGAGCAGTCCTTC. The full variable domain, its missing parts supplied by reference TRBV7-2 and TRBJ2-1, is GAGVSQSPSNKVTEKGKDVELRCDPISGHTALYWYRQSLGQGLEFLIYFQGNSAPDKSGLPSDRFSAERTGGSVSTLTIQRTQQEDSAVYLCASSHRDSRYNEQSFGPGTRLTVL.